What follows is one T cell receptor (beta chain) and its context. Antigen: not known. These data originate in a study of cytomegalovirus exposure and HLA in healthy donors. CDR1 is SNHLY, CDR2 FYNNEI, per germline. This CDR3 is 14 amino acids long. Unmatched junction bases numbered 4, after V lost 4 bases and J lost 4 bases. The study's findings and limits: As a later analysis showed, a missense DCLRE1C variant was linked to trimming of TCR beta V- and J-genes.

In the PCR, 60 Vbeta and 13 Jbeta primers were used. TCRdb's table, derived via immunoSEQ multiplex PCR, lists solely in-frame clones and lacks some. The table lists 75,000 to 85,000 clones. The chain joins TRBV2 to TRBJ1-5; the match to TRBD1 covers 7 bases. The sample comprised PBMCs. The TCR comes from a man in his fifties or sixties in good health and CMV-seronegative. The CDR3 spells CASSATGRNQPQHF. The DNA of the CDR3 is TGTGCCAGCAGTGCGACAGGGAGAAATCAGCCCCAGCATTTT.